The rows below give T cell receptor beta chains drawn from one sample of a study of T-cell reconstitution after alpha-beta-depleted transplantation in children. Each CDR3 protein gets one entry after TCRdb re-called the PCR reads with MiXCR. The sample has 700,000 to 950,000 distinct CDR3 sequences; about 15% are singletons. Sequenced material: PBMCs, mostly from graft donor cells, taken 360 days after TCRalphabeta/CD19-depleted stem cell transplant. These receptors all stem from a male patient under 18 who had a stem cell transplant for acute lymphoblastic leukemia, so the T cells may come from the graft donor. The CDR3 runs from the conserved cysteine through the conserved F or W. Each record gives: D gene, clone size, CDR3 length, J gene, V gene, CDR3 protein, CDR3 DNA. The D gene is left open where the match is weak. Expanded clones are given a class, and other clones once, few, many or no size at all.

NA	few	11	TRBJ1-3	TRBV20-1	CSARIGNTIYF	TGCAGTGCTAGGATAGGAAACACCATATATTTT
NA	NA	12	TRBJ1-2	TRBV12-3/TRBV12-4	CASSHGGLGYTF	TGTGCCAGCTCCCACGGAGGCCTGGGCTACACCTTC
TRBD2	few	15	TRBJ2-1	TRBV6-1	CASTRLAGVYNEQFF	TGTGCCAGCACCCGACTAGCGGGAGTCTACAATGAGCAGTTCTTC
TRBD2	many	14	TRBJ2-4	TRBV27	CASSLPGLGNIQYF	TGTGCCAGCAGTTTACCGGGACTAGGGAACATTCAGTACTTC
TRBD2	NA	15	TRBJ2-3	TRBV7-3	CASSSGGRGTDTQYF	TGTGCCAGCAGTTCCGGCGGGAGGGGTACAGATACGCAGTATTTT
NA	few	13	TRBJ2-3	TRBV3-1	CASSQEDVDTQYF	TGTGCCAGCAGCCAAGAAGACGTGGATACGCAGTATTTT
TRBD1	NA	12	TRBJ2-5	TRBV29-1	CSGSGQRETQYF	TGCAGCGGTTCGGGACAGAGGGAGACCCAGTACTTC
TRBD2	NA	15	TRBJ2-7	TRBV7-9	CASSSGTSGIGEQYF	TGTGCCAGCAGCTCTGGGACTAGCGGGATTGGTGAGCAGTACTTC
NA	NA	16	TRBJ2-3	TRBV29-1	CSVDRGSLTSTDTQYF	TGCAGCGTTGATCGTGGGAGTCTTACTAGCACAGATACGCAGTATTTT
NA	many	15	TRBJ2-3	TRBV7-3	CASSLSASGPDTQYF	TGTGCCAGCAGCTTATCGGCGTCGGGCCCAGATACGCAGTATTTT
TRBD1	few	15	TRBJ2-7	TRBV12-3/TRBV12-4	CASSPGQRTSYEQYF	TGTGCCAGCAGCCCGGGACAGAGAACCTCCTACGAGCAGTACTTC
TRBD2	NA	17	TRBJ2-3	TRBV11-2	CASSLERSSGVTDTQYF	TGTGCCAGCAGCTTAGAAAGGTCGAGCGGGGTGACAGATACGCAGTATTTT
TRBD2	many	14	TRBJ2-7	TRBV12-3/TRBV12-4	CASTTTSGKSEQYF	TGTGCCAGCACAACGACTAGCGGGAAGTCCGAGCAGTACTTC
NA	NA	15	TRBJ2-1	TRBV5-1	CASSFGPGAPDEQFF	TGCGCCAGCAGCTTCGGTCCCGGGGCTCCGGATGAGCAGTTCTTC
NA	many	13	TRBJ2-3	TRBV5-1	CASSGRITDTQYF	TGCGCCAGCAGCGGCCGGATCACAGATACGCAGTATTTT
TRBD1	many	16	TRBJ2-5	TRBV27	CASSRGDRVPQETQYF	TGTGCCAGCAGCCGGGGAGACAGGGTCCCCCAAGAGACCCAGTACTTC
NA	NA	13	TRBJ1-1	TRBV7-3	CASSLRYGTEAFF	TGTGCCAGCAGCTTGAGGTACGGCACTGAAGCTTTCTTT